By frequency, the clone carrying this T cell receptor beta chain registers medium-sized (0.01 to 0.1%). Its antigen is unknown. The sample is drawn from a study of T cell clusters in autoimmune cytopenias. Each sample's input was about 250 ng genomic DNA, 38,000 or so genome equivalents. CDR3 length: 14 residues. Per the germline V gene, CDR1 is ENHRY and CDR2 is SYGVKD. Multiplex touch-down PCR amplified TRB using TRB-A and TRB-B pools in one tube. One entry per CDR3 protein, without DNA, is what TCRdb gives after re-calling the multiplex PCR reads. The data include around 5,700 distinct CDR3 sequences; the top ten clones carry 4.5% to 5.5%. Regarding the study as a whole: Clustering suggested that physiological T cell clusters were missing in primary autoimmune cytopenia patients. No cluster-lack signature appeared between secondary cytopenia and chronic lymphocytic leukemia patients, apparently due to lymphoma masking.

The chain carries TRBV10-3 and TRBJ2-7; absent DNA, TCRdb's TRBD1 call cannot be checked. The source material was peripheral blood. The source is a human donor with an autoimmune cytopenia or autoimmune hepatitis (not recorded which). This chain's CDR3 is CAIRQGQWPYEQYF.